The clone carrying this TCR beta chain was counted a few times. The record originates from a study of graft-versus-host responses after intestinal transplantation. Germline CDR1 is SGHVS and CDR2 is FQNEAQ. With 0 bases removed from V and 1 base from J, the gap between germline ends came to 6 bases. The length of the CDR3 is 14 residues. The repertoire was sequenced with immunoSEQ multiplex PCR; TCRdb's copy has only in-frame clones and lacks some. The profile covers tens of thousands of clones, with about 45% appearing a single time and around 1.4% taken by the ten largest. Plates contained about 200,000 CFSE-labeled responder cells and about 200,000 irradiated, violet-dye-labeled stimulator cells.

The source of this sequence is a human patient who was an organ donor for intestinal transplantation. The starting material was alloreactive CD8+ T cells from a mixed lymphocyte reaction culture, obtained before transplantation. The subset denotes: CFSE-low proliferating T cells sorted from approximately 6-day pre-transplant mixed lymphocyte reaction (GvH or HvG direction). J is TRBJ2-5 and V is TRBV7-8; perhaps TRBD1 as D (6 bases). This CDR3 is CASSLADSQETQYF. CDR3 DNA: TGTGCCAGCAGCTTAGCGGACAGCCAAGAGACCCAGTACTTC.